The present T cell receptor (beta chain) was sequenced within a study of shared clonotypes between healthy human individuals. Assay: immunoSEQ multiplex PCR; the TCRdb copy retains only in-frame clones and omits some. The sample has fewer than 1.8 million clones; 98% to 99% are singletons. This CDR3 has 12 amino acids. Germline V lookup: CDR1 SGHDT, CDR2 YYEEEE. V was clipped by 3 bases and J by 7 bases, with 10 bases between them. The rearrangement joins TRBV5-6 to TRBJ1-2; D call uncertain. This clonotype originated in a man under 40 in good health. What was sequenced was naive CD4+ T cells sorted from blood. Indicated subset: CD45RA+ positively selected. The CDR3 reads CASSSPGFGYTF. Here the CDR3 DNA reads TGTGCCAGCAGCTCCCCGGGGTTTGGCTACACCTTC.